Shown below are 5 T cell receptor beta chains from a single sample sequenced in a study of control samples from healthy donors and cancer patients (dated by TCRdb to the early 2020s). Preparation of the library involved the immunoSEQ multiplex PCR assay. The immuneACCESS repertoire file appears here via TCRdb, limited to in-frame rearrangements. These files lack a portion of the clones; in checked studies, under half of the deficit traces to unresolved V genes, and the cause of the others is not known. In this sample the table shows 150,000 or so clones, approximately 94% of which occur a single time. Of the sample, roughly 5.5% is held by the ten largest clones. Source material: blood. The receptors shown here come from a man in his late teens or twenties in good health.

CDR3 nucleotide sequence: TGTGCCAGCAGTTCCTCCAGGACAGTTTGGGGAGAGACCCAGTACTTC. Protein product: CASSSSRTVWGETQYF. The chain couples TRBV28 to TRBJ2-5; perhaps TRBD1 as D (6 bases). The CDR3 loop spans 16 amino acids. Between the trimmed V and J ends, which lost 4 bases and 4 bases, there was a span of 19 bases. In germline, CDR1 is MDHEN, CDR2 SYDVKM.

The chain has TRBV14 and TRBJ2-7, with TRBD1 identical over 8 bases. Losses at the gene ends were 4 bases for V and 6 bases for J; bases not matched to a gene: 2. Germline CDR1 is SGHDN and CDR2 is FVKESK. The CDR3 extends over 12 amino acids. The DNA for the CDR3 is TGTGCCAGCAGCCTGACAGGGGCCGAGCAGTACTTC. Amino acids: CASSLTGAEQYF.

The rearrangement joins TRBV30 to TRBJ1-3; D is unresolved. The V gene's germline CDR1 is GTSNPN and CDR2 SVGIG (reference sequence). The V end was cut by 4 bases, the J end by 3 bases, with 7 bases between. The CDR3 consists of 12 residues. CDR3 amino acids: CAWTPNGNTIYF. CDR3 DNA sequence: TGTGCCTGGACCCCGAATGGAAACACCATATATTTT.

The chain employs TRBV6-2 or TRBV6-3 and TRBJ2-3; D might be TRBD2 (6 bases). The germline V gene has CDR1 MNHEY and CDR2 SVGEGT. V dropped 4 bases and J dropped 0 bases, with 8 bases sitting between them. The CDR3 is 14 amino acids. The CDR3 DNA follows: TGTGCCAGCAGTTTGACTAGTAGCACAGATACGCAGTATTTT. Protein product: CASSLTSSTDTQYF.

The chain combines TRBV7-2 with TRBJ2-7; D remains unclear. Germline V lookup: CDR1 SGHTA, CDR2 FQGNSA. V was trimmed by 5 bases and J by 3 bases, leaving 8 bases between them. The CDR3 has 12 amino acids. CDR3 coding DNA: TGTGCCAGCAGCGGCAACAGCTACGAGCAGTACTTC. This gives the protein CASSGNSYEQYF.